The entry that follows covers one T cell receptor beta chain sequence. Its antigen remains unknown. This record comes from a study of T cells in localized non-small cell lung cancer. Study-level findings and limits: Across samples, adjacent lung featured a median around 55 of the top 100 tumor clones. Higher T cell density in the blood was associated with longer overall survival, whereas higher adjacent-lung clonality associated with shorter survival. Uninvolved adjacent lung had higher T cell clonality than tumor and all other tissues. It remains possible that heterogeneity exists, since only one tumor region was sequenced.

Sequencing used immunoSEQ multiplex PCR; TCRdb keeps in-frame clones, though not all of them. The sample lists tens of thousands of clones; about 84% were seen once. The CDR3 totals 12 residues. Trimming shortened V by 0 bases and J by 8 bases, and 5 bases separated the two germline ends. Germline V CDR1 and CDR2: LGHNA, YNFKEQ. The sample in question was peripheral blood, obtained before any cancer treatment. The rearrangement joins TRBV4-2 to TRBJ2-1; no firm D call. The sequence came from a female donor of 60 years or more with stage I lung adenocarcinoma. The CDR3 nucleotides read TGTGCCAGCAGCCAAGATAGGGATGAGCAGTTCTTC. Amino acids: CASSQDRDEQFF.